This TCR beta chain was profiled in a study of post-analysis software for immune sequencing data. Whole-study results and caveats: For normalized Chao1 diversity, multiple sclerosis patients scored significantly lower than controls did. Those samples that were prepared in the same batch co-clustered strongly by F measure. Five or six TRBV segments, including TRBV5-6, TRBV5-1 and TRBV20-1, were more frequent in patients than controls.

Germline V lookup: CDR1 DFQATT, CDR2 SNEGSKA (reference sequence). This CDR3 has 15 amino acids. V was shortened by 0 bases and J by 0 bases, with 9 bases between the two germline ends. TCR beta cDNA libraries included unique molecular identifiers. T cells, about 0.9 to 11 million of them, yielded 500,000 to 600,000 cDNA molecules. TCRdb re-called the PCR reads with MiXCR, one entry per CDR3 protein. Among more than 450,000 distinct CDR3 sequences listed, approximately 31% were seen once. For this clonotype: Antigen: not known.

This receptor was taken from a girl between 2 and 17 years old with multiple sclerosis. The V call is TRBV20-1, the J call TRBJ1-5; D may be TRBD1 (5 bases). The sample was blood. Here the CDR3 DNA reads TGCAGTGCTAGAGAATGGACATATAGCAATCAGCCCCAGCATTTT. Translated: CSAREWTYSNQPQHF.